Sequencing of this T cell receptor beta chain was carried out in a study of blood T cell repertoires in COVID-19. About the study: Donors in the United States, Italy and Spain gave samples during acute or convalescent COVID-19. Sources were T cells, B-cell-depleted T cells, or PBMCs; the material itself was cDNA or gDNA.

From germline, CDR1 is KGHSH and CDR2 LQKENI. V lost 3 bases and J 6 bases, leaving 18 bases between the germline ends. The CDR3 runs 16 residues. Profiling relied on immunoSEQ multiplex PCR, and the TCRdb table lists in-frame clones only, not all of them. The profile shows approximately 200,000 clones, 86% of them singletons. Participants' own reports of clinical history determined their cohort assignment. Shortly before study entry, within 2 weeks, exposed participants had met a COVID-19 case. The rearrangement links TRBV18 to TRBJ1-5, with D possibly matching TRBD1 (6 bases). The specimen sequenced was PBMCs or T cells enriched from blood (not recorded which). The clonotype was recovered from a young woman who had been exposed to COVID-19. The CDR3 DNA reads TGTGCCAGCTCACCTTTGGGCAGGGAAGGGGGTCAGCCCCAGCATTTT. As protein: CASSPLGREGGQPQHF.